The next 7 T cell receptor beta chains were all read from a single sample in a study of blood T cell repertoires in COVID-19. Measured with immunoSEQ multiplex PCR; TCRdb has only the in-frame clones, and not every one. The sample has some 270,000 clones, nearly 90% seen once. The material sequenced was PBMCs or T cells enriched from blood (not recorded which). These receptors came from an older woman who had recovered from COVID-19.

The chain combines TRBV3-1 (or the pseudogene TRBV3-2) with TRBJ2-1; the match to TRBD1 covers 8 bases. The CDR3 consists of 16 residues. Germline V lookup: CDR1 LGHDT, CDR2 YNNKEL (reference sequence). Trimming cost V 5 bases and J 6 bases; bases outside gene matches: 12. CDR3 nucleotide sequence: TGTGCCAGCAGCTCCCCTGGGACAGGAGATGCCAATGAGCAGTTCTTC. The encoded protein is CASSSPGTGDANEQFF.

The chain uses TRBV3-1 (or the pseudogene TRBV3-2) and TRBJ1-3; 7 bases agree with TRBD1. Trimming took 3 bases from V and 4 from J; bases not matched to a gene: 3. The CDR3 is 14 residues long. Germline V gene data show CDR1 as LGHDT and CDR2 as YNNKEL (reference sequence). CDR3 amino acids: CASSQTGKGNTIYF. The CDR3, as DNA: TGTGCCAGCAGCCAGACAGGGAAAGGAAACACCATATATTTT.

This clone turned up a few times. The chain links TRBV5-6 to TRBJ1-5; no reliable D call. This CDR3 contains 12 residues. CDR1 is SGHDT and CDR2 is YYEEEE in the germline V gene. Trimming took 3 bases from V and 3 from J, leaving 4 bases between them. CDR3 protein: CASSSNNQPQHF. The DNA for the CDR3 is TGTGCCAGCAGCTCAAACAATCAGCCCCAGCATTTT.

This clone was seen only once. This sample also contains other DNA sequences that code for the same CDR3. CDR3 nucleotides: TGTGCCAGTAGTATAGGACTAGCGGGAGTCTACGAGCAGTACTTC. Its protein product is CASSIGLAGVYEQYF. This chain uses TRBV19 with TRBJ2-7, with 12 nucleotides matching TRBD2. CDR1 is LNHDA, CDR2 SQIVND, per germline (reference sequence). J was trimmed by 3 bases and V by 1 base; bases with no gene match: 1. The CDR3 consists of 15 residues.

The count of this clone is one. The chain recombines TRBV28 with TRBJ1-6; weak D call: TRBD1 (5 bases). The CDR3 runs 14 residues. CDR1 MDHEN and CDR2 SYDVKM come from the germline V gene. Trimming cost V 2 bases and J 9 bases, with 11 bases left between them. CDR3 loop: CASSLVQGGSPLHF. CDR3 DNA: TGTGCCAGCAGTTTAGTCCAGGGTGGTTCACCCCTCCACTTT.

The rearrangement joins TRBV3-1 (or the pseudogene TRBV3-2) to TRBJ1-6; D not resolved. The CDR3 is 16 amino acids. Between the trimmed V and J ends, which lost 1 base and 7 bases, there was a span of 14 bases. Germline CDR1 LGHDT, CDR2 YNNKEL (reference sequence). CDR3 amino acids: CASSQGSMAFNSPLHF. DNA for the CDR3: TGTGCCAGCAGCCAAGGGAGCATGGCCTTCAATTCACCCCTCCACTTT.

The chain joins TRBV7-9 to TRBJ1-2; 7 bases are a match to TRBD1. Germline CDR1 and CDR2: SEHNR and FQNEAQ (reference sequence). The CDR3 extends over 14 amino acids. Trimming removed 3 bases from V and 2 bases from J; junction bases left unmatched: 3. CDR3 bases: TGTGCCAGCAGCTTCCGGGACAGCAACTATGGCTACACCTTC. Protein product: CASSFRDSNYGYTF.